The subject of this entry is one T cell receptor beta chain. The antigen is unknown. This specimen comes from a study of vaccination effects on CD4 cells after COVID-19. As for the study in general: The vaccine given was either BNT162b2 or mRNA-1273, in two doses.

Regarding the study as a whole: Late post-vaccination, clones induced by infection and those induced by vaccine underwent marked clonal contraction.

Germline lookup yields CDR1 LGHDT and CDR2 YNNKEL (reference sequence). There are 16 residues in the CDR3. Trimming took off 3 bases at V and 5 bases at J, with 16 bases between the two ends. The ViraFEST assay expanded antigen-specific CD4+ T cells with viral peptide pools before sequencing. Following culture for about 11 days, CD4+ T cells were isolated. None of these healthy vaccinees had been infected with SARS-CoV-2 before vaccination. The method was immunoSEQ multiplex PCR; TCRdb's version includes in-frame clones alone and lacks a portion of them. The sample lists tens of thousands of clones, roughly four fifths occurring once.

The material sequenced was CD4+ T cells from PBMCs cultured with HCoV-NL63 spike peptides, taken before COVID-19 vaccination. The sequence derives from a human donor who received a COVID-19 vaccine. The chain carries TRBV3-1 (or the pseudogene TRBV3-2) and TRBJ2-2, with D perhaps matching TRBD2 (6 bases). This chain's CDR3 is CASSQAGGSLTGELFF. CDR3 DNA sequence: TGTGCCAGCAGCCAGGCTGGGGGGTCCTTGACCGGGGAGCTGTTTTTT.